These 8 T cell receptor beta chains share one sample of origin, sequenced in a study of blood T cell repertoires in COVID-19. Clones were sequenced by immunoSEQ multiplex PCR, and TCRdb holds only the in-frame ones, with some missing. The table lists a few hundred thousand clones, 88% of them singletons, with 1.2% in the top ten. The sample consisted of PBMCs or T cells enriched from blood (not recorded which). Receptors were obtained from a woman between 18 and 30 years old who had recovered from COVID-19.

This chain uses TRBV18 with TRBJ1-1; D possibly corresponds to TRBD1 (6 bases). The germline CDR1 and CDR2 sequences are KGHSH and LQKENI. CDR3 length: 14 residues. Between the trimmed V and J ends, which lost 2 bases and 2 bases, there was a span of 9 bases. The DNA of the CDR3 is TGTGCCAGCTCACCAAGGACAGCCAACACTGAAGCTTTCTTT. Translation: CASSPRTANTEAFF.

The CDR3 here is CASSLSTGRTEAFF. The CDR3 region has the DNA TGTGCCAGCAGCTTGTCTACTGGTCGGACTGAAGCTTTCTTT. The chain employs TRBV5-5 and TRBJ1-1; D is uncertain. The CDR3 has 14 residues. Trimming cost V 1 base and J 5 bases, with 12 bases left between them. Germline-derived CDR1 and CDR2 are SGHKS and YYEKEE (reference sequence). The full variable domain, rest sourced from reference TRBV5-5 and TRBJ1-1, is DAGVTQSPTHLIKTRGQQVTLRCSPISGHKSVSWYQQVLGQGPQFIFQYYEKEERGRGNFPDRFSARQFPNYSSELNVNALLLGDSALYLCASSLSTGRTEAFFGQGTRLTVV.

J is TRBJ1-5 and V is TRBV19, with D possibly TRBD1 on 6 matching bases. Germline assignment: CDR1 LNHDA and CDR2 SQIVND (reference sequence). V gave up 8 bases and J gave up 5 bases, with 16 bases separating them. This CDR3 has 14 residues. The CDR3 region is CASQTRQGHQPQHF. CDR3 DNA sequence: TGTGCCAGTCAAACGAGGCAGGGGCATCAGCCCCAGCATTTT.

A single count supports this clone. The chain recombines TRBV3-1 (or the pseudogene TRBV3-2) with TRBJ2-7, with a tentative D call TRBD1 (6 bases). This CDR3 spans 14 amino acids. Trimming removed 4 bases from V and 0 bases from J, with 10 bases in between. Germline CDR1 is LGHDT and CDR2 is YNNKEL (reference sequence). CDR3: CASSRRTDSYEQYF. For the CDR3, the DNA is TGTGCCAGCAGCCGAAGGACAGACTCCTACGAGCAGTACTTC.

The V gene is TRBV10-3, the J gene TRBJ2-5; TRBD2 aligns across 7 bases. CDR1 is ENHRY and CDR2 is SYGVKD in the germline V gene. V was pared by 9 bases and J by 3 bases, with 4 bases of the junction left unmatched. There are 12 residues in the CDR3. CDR3 DNA: TGTGCCATTTCCGCGGGGGAAGAGACCCAGTACTTC. Protein: CAISAGEETQYF.

The rearrangement links TRBV6-5 to TRBJ1-5; D gene uncertain. The germline gives CDR1 MNHEY, CDR2 SVGAGI. V shed 5 bases and J shed 9 bases, with 20 bases lying between them. CDR3 size: 15 residues. The CDR3 DNA reads as TGTGCCAGCAGTCAAACTTATGATCTGTCAAGGCCCCAGCATTTT. Protein product: CASSQTYDLSRPQHF.

The CDR3 DNA reads TGTGCCAGCAGTTACCCCAGCGGGGGGGCCAGAGGTACGCAGTATTTT. Translated, it gives CASSYPSGGARGTQYF. The chain has TRBV6-5 and TRBJ2-3; 10 bases map to TRBD2. The length of the CDR3 is 16 residues. Trimming removed 2 bases from V and 8 bases from J; junction bases left unmatched: 10. Germline CDR1 MNHEY, CDR2 SVGAGI.

The count of this clone is one. The rearrangement uses TRBV18 and TRBJ1-5; no reliable D call. The V end lost 0 bases, the J end lost 4 bases, and 13 bases lay between the germline ends. The CDR3 is 16 amino acids. CDR1 and CDR2 (germline): KGHSH, LQKENI. The CDR3 sequence: CASSPPTSEGNQPQHF. Here the CDR3 DNA reads TGTGCCAGCTCACCACCGACCTCAGAGGGAAATCAGCCCCAGCATTTT. Full variable domain (rest looked up from reference TRBV18 and TRBJ1-5): NAGVMQNPRHLVRRRGQEARLRCSPMKGHSHVYWYRQLPEEGLKFMVYLQKENIIDESGMPKERFSAEFPKEGPSILRIQQVVRGDSAAYFCASSPPTSEGNQPQHFGDGTRLSIL.